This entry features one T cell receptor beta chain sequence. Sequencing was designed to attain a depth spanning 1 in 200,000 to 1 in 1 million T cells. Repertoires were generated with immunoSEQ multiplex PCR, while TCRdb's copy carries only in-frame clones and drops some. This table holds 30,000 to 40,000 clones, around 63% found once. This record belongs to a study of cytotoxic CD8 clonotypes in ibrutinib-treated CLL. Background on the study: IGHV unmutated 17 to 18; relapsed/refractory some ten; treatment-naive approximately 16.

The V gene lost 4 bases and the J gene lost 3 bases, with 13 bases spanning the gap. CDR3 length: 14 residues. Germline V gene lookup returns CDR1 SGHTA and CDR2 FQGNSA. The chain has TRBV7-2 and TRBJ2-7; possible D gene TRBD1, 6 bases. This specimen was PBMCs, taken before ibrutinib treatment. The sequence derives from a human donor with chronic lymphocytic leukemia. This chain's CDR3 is CASSYTTGSYEQYF. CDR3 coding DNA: TGTGCCAGCAGCTATACCACAGGGAGCTACGAGCAGTACTTC.